This is a list of T cell receptor beta chains from one sample in a study of cytomegalovirus exposure and HLA in healthy donors. Sequencing used immunoSEQ multiplex PCR; TCRdb keeps in-frame clones, though not all of them. The table records under 200,000 clones, about 88% of them present only once. The specimen was PBMCs. The receptor set was obtained from a young woman in good health and CMV-seronegative. The CDR3 runs from the conserved cysteine through the conserved F or W. Fields, in order: CDR3 DNA, CDR3 protein, D gene, V gene, J gene, clone size. D genes are given only for firm matches. Clone size is given for some rows only: seen once, a few or many times, or a class if the clone is expanded.

TGCGCCAGCAGCTCTCAGTCGTCTGGGGCCAACGTCCTGACTTTC	CASSSQSSGANVLTF	.	TRBV5-1	TRBJ2-6	once
TGCGCCAGCAGCTCAGGAAGTCGCAGGGCCCGAGGCTACTATGGCTACACCTTC	CASSSGSRRARGYYGYTF	.	TRBV5-1	TRBJ1-2	.
TGCGCCAGCAGCCAAGTTGTCCGGGAGGGCTACGAGCAGTACTTC	CASSQVVREGYEQYF	TRBD2	TRBV4-1	TRBJ2-7	.
TGCGCCAGCAGCTTGGAGCCATCTCAAGAGACCCAGTACTTC	CASSLEPSQETQYF	.	TRBV5-1	TRBJ2-5	.
TGCGCCAGCAGCCCCCTGGGGGGACAGGGGAAAGAGACCCAGTACTTC	CASSPLGGQGKETQYF	TRBD1	TRBV5-1	TRBJ2-5	.
TGTGCCAGTACCCCCAGGGCGAGCAATCAGCCCCAGCATTTT	CASTPRASNQPQHF	.	TRBV19	TRBJ1-5	.
TGTGCCAGTAGTCTTACACAAAATGCGGGTTATGGCTACACCTTC	CASSLTQNAGYGYTF	.	TRBV19	TRBJ1-2	.
TGTGCCATCAGTGAAGAAGGACAGAGATATAATGAAAAACTGTTTTTT	CAISEEGQRYNEKLFF	.	TRBV10-3	TRBJ1-4	.
TGTGCCAGCTCACCCCGAGACAGACAAGAGACCCAGTACTTC	CASSPRDRQETQYF	.	TRBV18	TRBJ2-5	.
TGCGCCAGCAGGGCGCTAGCGACCACCGGGGAGCTGTTTTTT	CASRALATTGELFF	.	TRBV10-1	TRBJ2-2	.
TGTGCCAGCAGTTACGCGGCTAGCGGGTCCCAAGAGACCCAGTACTTC	CASSYAASGSQETQYF	TRBD2	TRBV6-6	TRBJ2-5	.
TGTGCCAGCAGTCGGACAGACTCTGGGGCCAACGTCCTGACTTTC	CASSRTDSGANVLTF	.	TRBV7-9	TRBJ2-6	.
TGTGCCAGCAGTCAACTGCCGTCTCTATCCGGGGAGCTGTTTTTT	CASSQLPSLSGELFF	.	TRBV28	TRBJ2-2	.
TGTGCCAGCAGCGCCCAAACAGATACGCAGTATTTT	CASSAQTDTQYF	.	TRBV9	TRBJ2-3	.
TGTGCCAGCAGTTCCCCCTTCTACGAGCAGTACTTC	CASSSPFYEQYF	.	TRBV6-1	TRBJ2-7	.
TGTGCCAGCAGACAGGGTCCCAATCAGCCCCAGCATTTT	CASRQGPNQPQHF	.	TRBV5-5	TRBJ1-5	.
TGTGCCAGCAGTGAAGGACAGGGAAGCACAGATACGCAGTATTTT	CASSEGQGSTDTQYF	TRBD1	TRBV6-1	TRBJ2-3	many
TGTGCCAGCAGCTTAGGCGTGGAGACAGGCCTATACGAGCAGTACTTC	CASSLGVETGLYEQYF	.	TRBV7-2	TRBJ2-7	.
TGTGCCAGTAGTATTTTGGGCAGGGGGCATGGCTACACCTTC	CASSILGRGHGYTF	TRBD1	TRBV19	TRBJ1-2	.
TGTGCCAGCAGCTTCCGCGGGGGAGACTTGGGCTATGGCTACACCTTC	CASSFRGGDLGYGYTF	.	TRBV5-6	TRBJ1-2	.
TGTGCCAGCAGCCCGGCGACAGGGTCCTTAAGGGAGCAGTACTTC	CASSPATGSLREQYF	TRBD1	TRBV5-8	TRBJ2-7	once